The 26 T cell receptor beta chains listed next were all sequenced from one sample in a study of CD8+ T cells in alopecia areata. The treatment is: oral pan-JAK inhibitor, 5-10 mg twice daily. It was cDNA, reverse transcribed from extracted RNA, that served as the sequencing template. Repertoires were generated with immunoSEQ multiplex PCR, while TCRdb's copy carries only in-frame clones and drops some. The sample yields about 200,000 clones, more than 45% seen once. The sample here was CD4+ T cells sorted from blood, taken at week 4, from a patient treated with tofacitinib. The receptors shown here come from a human donor with alopecia areata.

The sample holds a few counts of this clone. CDR3 in DNA: TGTGCCAGCAGTTATAGGACTAGCGCGAAAGAGACCCAGTACTTC. Amino acid sequence: CASSYRTSAKETQYF. This rearrangement joins TRBV6-5 to TRBJ2-5, with TRBD2 identical over 9 bases. The CDR3 has 15 amino acids. In germline, CDR1 is MNHEY, CDR2 SVGAGI. The V segment lost 3 bases and the J segment 3 bases; nucleotides outside the gene matches: 5.

The sample holds a few counts of this clone. The rearrangement uses TRBV7-8 and TRBJ1-2; TRBD1 aligns across 8 bases. J was trimmed by 8 bases and V by 5 bases; bases with no gene match: 4. CDR3 length: 12 amino acids. In germline, CDR1 is SGHVS, CDR2 FQNEAQ. Here the CDR3 reads CASSHGQGGYTF. The CDR3 DNA reads as TGTGCCAGCAGCCACGGACAGGGCGGCTACACCTTC.

The genes are TRBV27 and TRBJ1-3; TRBD1 matches at 8 bases. V shed 4 bases, J shed 1 base, and the junction held 9 bases outside the gene matches. Germline lookup yields CDR1 MNHEY and CDR2 SMNVEV (reference sequence). The CDR3 totals 17 residues. The CDR3: CASSSTGAGWSGNTIYF. The CDR3 DNA reads TGTGCCAGCAGTTCGACAGGGGCCGGGTGGTCTGGAAACACCATATATTTT.

The table lists this clone with a few counts. CDR3 DNA sequence: TGCGCCAGCAGCCAAGATTGGGACGGGTCCCTGATGGAGCAGTACTTC. Translated, it gives CASSQDWDGSLMEQYF. V gene TRBV4-3 combines with J gene TRBJ2-7; D is possibly TRBD1 or TRBD2 (5 bases each). This CDR3 region has 16 residues. Germline V lookup: CDR1 LGHNA, CDR2 YSLEER. V lost 0 bases to trimming and J lost 7 bases, with 19 bases between them.

The gene calls are TRBV30 and TRBJ1-2, with D unresolved. Deletions cut 0 bases from V and 3 bases from J, with 8 bases between. There are 13 residues in the CDR3. Germline V CDR1 and CDR2: GTSNPN, SVGIG (reference sequence). The CDR3, as DNA: TGTGCCTGGAGTGTACATGTCGACTATGGCTACACCTTC. Protein product: CAWSVHVDYGYTF.

The chain employs TRBV5-1 and TRBJ2-3; 8 bases are a match to TRBD2. The CDR3 extends over 17 amino acids. The V gene end was trimmed by 4 bases and the J gene end by 2 bases; junction bases not matched to a gene: 12. CDR1 is SGHRS, CDR2 YFSETQ, per germline. The CDR3 loop reads CASSTPRERGNTDTQYF. CDR3 nucleotides: TGCGCCAGCAGCACCCCTCGGGAGCGGGGGAACACAGATACGCAGTATTTT. The variable domain in full, with the rest retrieved from reference TRBV5-1 and TRBJ2-3, is KAGVTQTPRYLIKTRGQQVTLSCSPISGHRSVSWYQQTPGQGLQFLFEYFSETQRNKGNFPGRFSGRQFSNSRSEMNVSTLELGDSALYLCASSTPRERGNTDTQYFGPGTRLTVL.

V is TRBV9 and J is TRBJ2-1, with unresolved D. The CDR3 sequence is 13 residues long. V was pared by 3 bases and J by 3 bases, with 7 bases between. Germline CDR1 and CDR2: SGDLS and YYNGEE. The DNA of the CDR3 is TGTGCCAGCAGCGGACCCAGCTACAATGAGCAGTTCTTC. It is translated as CASSGPSYNEQFF.

The genes are TRBV10-3 and TRBJ2-7; 10 bases are a match to TRBD1. CDR1 is ENHRY, CDR2 SYGVKD, per germline. The junction had 8 bases not matched to a gene; V was cut back by 4 bases and J by 5 bases. This CDR3 spans 15 amino acids. The CDR3 spells CAISGQDRGLNEQYF. As DNA, the CDR3 is TGTGCCATCAGTGGGCAAGACAGGGGGCTAAACGAGCAGTACTTC.

The chain combines TRBV5-6 with TRBJ2-3; 11 nucleotides match TRBD2. This CDR3 has 17 amino acids. The ends lost 5 bases at V and 2 bases at J; junction bases unmatched: 10. Germline CDR1 SGHDT, CDR2 YYEEEE. The CDR3 sequence: CASRSLRTSGYTDTQYF. For the CDR3, the DNA is TGTGCCAGCAGGAGCCTCAGGACTAGCGGGTACACAGATACGCAGTATTTT.

The count of this clone is one. This sequence joins TRBV10-3 and TRBJ2-3, with D possibly being TRBD1 or TRBD2 (5 bases each). The CDR3 extends over 12 amino acids. Trimming cost V 11 bases and J 0 bases, with 9 bases left between them. Germline assignment: CDR1 ENHRY and CDR2 SYGVKD. The DNA of the CDR3 is TGTGCCGTCCGGGACAGCACAGATACGCAGTATTTT. Amino acid sequence: CAVRDSTDTQYF.

This clone was detected only once. The gene calls are TRBV5-1 and TRBJ2-3; 9 bases are shared with TRBD1. CDR1 and CDR2 from the germline V gene are SGHRS and YFSETQ. This CDR3 spans 17 amino acids. The V gene end was trimmed by 4 bases and the J gene end by 3 bases; junction bases not matched to a gene: 12. CDR3 in amino acids: CASSHRTGVGNTDTQYF. In DNA, the CDR3 is TGCGCCAGCAGCCATAGGACAGGGGTAGGGAATACAGATACGCAGTATTTT.

This clone was found once. This chain uses TRBV29-1 with TRBJ2-1; 10 bases align to TRBD1. V lost 6 bases to trimming and J lost 9 bases; unmatched junction nucleotides: 11. CDR1 SQVTM and CDR2 ANQGSEA come from the germline V gene. The CDR3 length is 14 residues. CDR3 sequence (DNA): TGCAGCGTAACTCAGGGACAGGGGCCTGGTGAGCAGTTCTTC. Its translation is CSVTQGQGPGEQFF.

This clone occurred once. This chain joins TRBV29-1 and TRBJ1-1; a possible D gene is TRBD1 (5 bases). Trimming left V 8 bases short and J 6 bases short, with 13 bases between. Germline V lookup: CDR1 SQVTM, CDR2 ANQGSEA. The CDR3 sequence is 11 residues long. The CDR3 nucleotides read TGCAGCCCCATGCGGGGGGCTGAAGCTTTCTTT. Protein product: CSPMRGAEAFF.

The chain joins TRBV23-1 to TRBJ2-4, with D uncertain. TRBV23-1 is sorted into the ORF group, with uncertain function. V was clipped by 0 bases and J by 8 bases, with 17 bases between them. The CDR3 is made up of 16 amino acids. The DNA of the CDR3 is TGCGCCAGCAGTCAATCGCCCGGTCATCCAAGGCACATTCAGTACTTC. As protein: CASSQSPGHPRHIQYF.

This clone was counted ten times or more. The same CDR3 also results from other DNA sequences found in this sample. The chain has TRBV18 and TRBJ2-7, with 8 bases lining up with TRBD1. This CDR3 spans 14 amino acids. Losses at the gene ends were 2 bases for V and 3 bases for J; bases not matched to a gene: 3. Germline V gene lookup returns CDR1 KGHSH and CDR2 LQKENI. The DNA of the CDR3 is TGTGCCAGCTCACCAGGGACAGGCCACTACGAGCAGTACTTC. This encodes CASSPGTGHYEQYF.

This clone came up a few times. The chain recombines TRBV30 with TRBJ1-1; D possibly corresponds to TRBD1 (5 bases). CDR3 size: 14 residues. The germline V gene encodes CDR1 GTSNPN and CDR2 SVGIG (reference sequence). V lost 0 bases to trimming and J lost 2 bases, with 10 bases between them. The CDR3 nucleotides read TGTGCCTGGAGTGTCCAGACAGCAAACACTGAAGCTTTCTTT. This translates into CAWSVQTANTEAFF. The full variable domain, its missing parts supplied by reference TRBV30 and TRBJ1-1, is SQTIHQWPATLVQPVGSPLSLECTVEGTSNPNLYWYRQAAGRGLQLLFYSVGIGQISSEVPQNLSASRPQDRQFILSSKKLLLSDSGFYLCAWSVQTANTEAFFGQGTRLTVV.

As regards this clone: Additional DNA sequences in this sample encode the identical CDR3. The CDR3 DNA reads TGTGCCTGGAGTGACGGGAGCAATCAGCCCCAGCATTTT. Protein product: CAWSDGSNQPQHF. The chain has TRBV30 and TRBJ1-5; no clear D. Trimming shortened V by 1 base and J by 1 base, and 5 bases separated the two germline ends. The CDR3 is made up of 13 amino acids. The germline V gene has CDR1 GTSNPN and CDR2 SVGIG (reference sequence).

In DNA form, the CDR3 reads TGTGCCAGCAGTGAGGACTGGGACACTGAAGCTTTCTTT. Protein: CASSEDWDTEAFF. The chain recombines TRBV2 with TRBJ1-1, with D unclear. The CDR3 has 13 residues. The germline CDR1 and CDR2 sequences are SNHLY and FYNNEI. Trimming left V 3 bases short and J 3 bases short, with 8 bases between.

On this clone itself: The sample contains more than one DNA sequence encoding this CDR3. This chain uses TRBV29-1 with TRBJ1-1, with D hard to call. Germline V lookup: CDR1 SQVTM, CDR2 ANQGSEA. V gave up 2 bases and J gave up 4 bases, with 5 bases separating them. The CDR3 has 11 residues. Here the CDR3 reads CSVERPTEAFF. CDR3 DNA sequence: TGCAGCGTTGAAAGGCCCACTGAAGCTTTCTTT.

J is TRBJ1-5 and V is TRBV6-5; D possibly corresponds to TRBD1 (6 bases). Germline-derived CDR1 and CDR2 are MNHEY and SVGAGI. V dropped 5 bases and J dropped 3 bases, with 8 bases sitting between them. CDR3 length equals 13 residues. As DNA, the CDR3 is TGTGCCAGCAGTCCAGGGGCCAATCAGCCCCAGCATTTT. Translation: CASSPGANQPQHF.

Concerning this clone itself: One end of the junction varies from germline; a read error may be responsible. J is TRBJ2-5 and V is TRBV5-6; 8 bases are shared with TRBD1. The germline gives CDR1 SGHDT, CDR2 YYEEEE. The length of the CDR3 is 14 residues. CDR3 loop: CVSSLDRAQETQYF. The CDR3 DNA follows: TGTGTCAGCAGCTTGGACAGGGCGCAAGAGACCCAGTACTTC.

The V gene is TRBV9, the J gene TRBJ2-3; D is unresolved. This CDR3 region has 14 residues. Germline CDR1 and CDR2: SGDLS and YYNGEE. The V gene lost 3 bases and the J gene lost 0 bases, with 8 bases spanning the gap. The CDR3 region has the DNA TGTGCCAGCAGCGCTGGCCCTAGCACAGATACGCAGTATTTT. This sequence encodes CASSAGPSTDTQYF.

The chain joins TRBV25-1 to TRBJ2-7, with D perhaps matching TRBD1 (5 bases). CDR1 and CDR2 from the germline V gene are MGHDK and SYGVNS. CDR3 length equals 12 residues. Between the trimmed V and J ends, which lost 6 bases and 3 bases, there was a span of 9 bases. CDR3 amino acids: CASRDNHYEQYF. CDR3 coding DNA: TGTGCCAGCAGGGACAATCACTACGAGCAGTACTTC.

This chain links TRBV5-1 with TRBJ2-3; D possibly matches TRBD1 or TRBD2 (5 bases each). CDR1 and CDR2 (germline): SGHRS, YFSETQ. V lost 0 bases and J 2 bases, leaving 10 bases between the germline ends. This CDR3 has 15 amino acids. The CDR3 spells CASSLGDRDTDTQYF. The CDR3 DNA reads TGCGCCAGCAGCTTGGGGGACCGAGACACAGATACGCAGTATTTT.

A few counts support this clone. This chain connects TRBV7-2 to TRBJ1-2, with no clear D. V was trimmed by 6 bases and J by 6 bases, leaving 14 bases between them. The CDR3 totals 13 residues. Per the germline V gene, CDR1 is SGHTA and CDR2 is FQGNSA. In nucleotides, the CDR3 is TGTGCCAGCAGAACTATGGGGATCGATGGCTACACCTTC. Its translation is CASRTMGIDGYTF.

The chain links TRBV6-5 to TRBJ2-7; the D is unclear. The germline gives CDR1 MNHEY, CDR2 SVGAGI. The ends were cut back, 5 bases at V and 0 bases at J, with 14 bases in the middle. The CDR3 contains 15 residues. CDR3 nucleotide sequence: TGTGCCAGCAGTCGCCATCAAGGTCCCTCCTACGAGCAGTACTTC. Translating gives CASSRHQGPSYEQYF.